This T cell receptor beta chain comes out of a study of spatial heterogeneity in lung cancer. Study-level results: The study found that ubiquitous and regional expanded TCR counts tracked ubiquitous and regional nonsynonymous mutations, respectively. In tumors, expanded intratumoral alpha and beta TCR counts tracked mutation counts.

A unique molecular identifier was attached to every TCR cDNA molecule. Each CDR3 protein gets one entry after TCRdb re-called the 5' RACE reads with MiXCR. The sample carries 17,000 or so distinct CDR3 sequences, 6.2% recorded once. Time point given: sample taken at primary tumor resection. No cell sorting; template was whole RNA from tumor, lung tissue or PBMC. This clonotype was found many times. What it recognizes is unknown. The CDR3 consists of 15 residues. CDR1 is LGHNA and CDR2 is YSLEER in the germline V gene. The V segment lost 4 bases and the J segment 6 bases; nucleotides outside the gene matches: 3.

The chain combines TRBV4-3 with TRBJ2-1, with 13 nucleotides matching TRBD2. This specimen was lung tumor tissue, taken at surgery. This sequence originates from a male donor with early-stage non-small cell lung cancer. The CDR3 DNA reads as TGCGCCAGCAGCCCCACTAGCGGGGGGGCCAATGAGCAGTTCTTC. It yields the protein CASSPTSGGANEQFF.